One and the same sample provided the 5 T cell receptor beta chains below, sequenced in a study of T-cell reconstitution after alpha-beta-depleted transplantation in children listed by TCRdb under 2016. The library was prepared using PCR. Instrument used: Illumina HiSeq 2500. TCR library preparation used molecular barcoding, with unique molecular identifiers applied to normalize quantification of the TCRbeta repertoire. Starting from the raw public reads, TCRdb applied fastp trimming at Q25, assembled clones with MiXCR and retained in-frame beta chains. Records with the same CDR3 protein are collapsed into one entry carrying the most frequent genes and DNA. Recorded for this sample are hundreds of thousands of distinct CDR3 sequences; roughly 10% of them occurred a single time. Of the sample, approximately 6.6% is held by the ten largest clones. The sample here was PBMCs from the stem cell graft donor, taken from the stem cell graft. The receptors were gathered from a human donor who donated a stem cell graft to a child with acute lymphoblastic leukemia.

V gene TRBV2 combines with J gene TRBJ1-1; unclear D gene. Germline assignment: CDR1 SNHLY and CDR2 FYNNEI. Trimming stripped 8 bases from V and 1 base from J, with 8 bases between. This CDR3 is 12 amino acids long. The chain's CDR3 is CASWEWNTEAFF. The CDR3 DNA reads as TGTGCCAGCTGGGAATGGAACACTGAAGCTTTCTTT.

The chain is built from TRBV20-1 and TRBJ2-5, with a tentative D call TRBD2 (5 bases). This CDR3 contains 14 residues. V dropped 6 bases and J dropped 5 bases, with 19 bases sitting between them. CDR1 is DFQATT and CDR2 is SNEGSKA in the germline V gene (reference sequence). The CDR3 DNA follows: TGCAGTGCCAGACCTGCGGGCAGGACGGAGACCCAGTACTTC. This gives the protein CSARPAGRTETQYF.

The chain combines TRBV5-1 with TRBJ2-5; 11 nucleotides agree with TRBD1. Germline V gene lookup returns CDR1 SGHRS and CDR2 YFSETQ. CDR3 length: 15 amino acids. The J segment lost 5 bases and the V segment lost 7 bases, leaving 10 bases of the junction unmatched. Written as DNA, the CDR3 is TGCGCCAGCCAGACCGGGACAGGGGGAACGGAGACCCAGTACTTC. It codes for CASQTGTGGTETQYF.

This sequence joins TRBV4-2 and TRBJ2-7; TRBD2 agrees at 11 bases. This CDR3 is 15 amino acids long. Germline V gene lookup returns CDR1 LGHNA and CDR2 YNFKEQ. The junction had 9 bases not matched to a gene; V was cut back by 4 bases and J by 7 bases. CDR3 amino acids: CASSRGLAAGGEQYF. The DNA of the CDR3 is TGTGCCAGCAGCCGGGGACTAGCGGCCGGAGGGGAGCAGTACTTC.

The rearrangement links TRBV2 to TRBJ2-1; no clear D gene. From germline, CDR1 is SNHLY and CDR2 FYNNEI. Trimming left V 6 bases short and J 9 bases short, with 6 bases between. This CDR3 contains 10 residues. The CDR3 DNA reads as TGTGCCAGCAGAGGTTCTGAGCAGTTCTTC. As protein: CASRGSEQFF.